This T cell receptor beta chain appears in the sequencing data of a study of blood T cell repertoires in COVID-19. Assay: immunoSEQ multiplex PCR; the TCRdb copy retains only in-frame clones and omits some. The sample lists under 450,000 clones; 80% to 90% were seen once. This clonotype was sampled from a woman aged 60 to 75 with COVID-19, enrolled during active disease. The source material was peripheral blood.

The CDR3 here is CASSSPRGGNNEQFF. The DNA of the CDR3 is TGTGCCAGCAGTTCCCCGCGGGGGGGCAACAATGAGCAGTTCTTC. The gene calls are TRBV6-5 and TRBJ2-1; 9 bases line up with TRBD2. The V segment lost 4 bases and the J segment 5 bases; nucleotides outside the gene matches: 6. CDR1 is MNHEY, CDR2 SVGAGI, per germline. The length of the CDR3 is 15 residues.